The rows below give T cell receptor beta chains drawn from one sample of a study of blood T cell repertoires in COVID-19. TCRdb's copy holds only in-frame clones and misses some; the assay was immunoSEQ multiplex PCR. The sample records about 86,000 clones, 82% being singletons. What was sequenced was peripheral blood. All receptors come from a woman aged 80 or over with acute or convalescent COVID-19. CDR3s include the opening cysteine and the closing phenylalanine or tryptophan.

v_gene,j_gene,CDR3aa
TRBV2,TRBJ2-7,CASTPERTREQYF
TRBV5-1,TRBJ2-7,CASSATTYEQYF
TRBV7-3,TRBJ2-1,CASSSGTGSTEQFF
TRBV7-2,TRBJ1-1,CASRALPLGRTEAFF
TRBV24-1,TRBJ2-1,CATSDPRQTSGVYNEQFF
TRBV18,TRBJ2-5,CASSDQEEETQYF
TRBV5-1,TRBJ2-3,CASSLRGDTQYF
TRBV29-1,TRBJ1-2,CSVGQESYTF
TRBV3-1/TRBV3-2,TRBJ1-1,CASSPRQGTNTEAFF
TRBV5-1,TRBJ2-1,CATTEGGHDEQFF
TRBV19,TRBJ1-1,CASMVGQGENTEAFF
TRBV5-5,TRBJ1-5,CASSSQGNSNQPQHF
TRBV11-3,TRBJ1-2,CASSFLGGGGYTF
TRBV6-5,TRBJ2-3,CASLTGPSTDTQYF
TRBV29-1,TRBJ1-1,CSVNQGGNTEAFF
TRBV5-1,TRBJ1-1,CASSPSGSEAFF
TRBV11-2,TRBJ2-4,CASSFLAGASKNIQYF
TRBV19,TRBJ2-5,CASRRAGGPETQYF
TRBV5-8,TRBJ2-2,CASSLPRLAGGAGELFF
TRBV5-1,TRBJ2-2,CASSLFSPSGNTGELFF
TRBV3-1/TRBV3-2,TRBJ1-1,CASSPPGLAMNTEAFF
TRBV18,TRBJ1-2,CASSPSQGPGYGYTF
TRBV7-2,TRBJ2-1,CASRSGTRRFF
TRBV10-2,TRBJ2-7,CASRETVPTYEQYF
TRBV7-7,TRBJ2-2,CASSPGQGLKNTGELFF
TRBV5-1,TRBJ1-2,CASSLNGGNYGYTF
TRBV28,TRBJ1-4,CASSLQGLREKLFF
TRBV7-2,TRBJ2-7,CASSLFRTGETYEQYF
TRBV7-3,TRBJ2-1,CASSRQGKGNEQFF
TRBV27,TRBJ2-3,CASSLSQGDTQYF
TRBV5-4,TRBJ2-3,CASTSGLASTADTQYF
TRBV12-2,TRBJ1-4,CASRLGAQGTTNEKLFF
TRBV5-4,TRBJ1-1,CASSLAFSPRIHNTEAFF
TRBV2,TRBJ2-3,CASTQGAGDTQYF
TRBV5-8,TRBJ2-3,CASSLGGTSGGTDTQYF
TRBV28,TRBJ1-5,CASSLSSGGPRHF
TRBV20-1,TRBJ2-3,CSASYGSSDTQYF
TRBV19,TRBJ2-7,CASSSTGTSGSHEQYF
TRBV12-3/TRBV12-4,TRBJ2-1,CASSLIGGNEQFF
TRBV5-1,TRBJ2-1,CASSGTGDSYNEQFF